The next 8 T cell receptor beta chains were all read from a single sample in a study of cytomegalovirus exposure and HLA in healthy donors. Clones were sequenced by immunoSEQ multiplex PCR, and TCRdb holds only the in-frame ones, with some missing. The repertoire consists of more than 95,000 clones, with around 90% occurring once and the leading ten covering 1.5% to 2%. Sequencing used PBMCs. Receptors were obtained from a woman under 30 in good health and CMV-seronegative.

The J gene is TRBJ2-2, the V gene TRBV9; 10 positions agree with TRBD2. V lost 0 bases and J lost 3; bases outside the gene matches: 8. Germline V gene lookup returns CDR1 SGDLS and CDR2 YYNGEE. This CDR3 spans 18 amino acids. The CDR3 spells CASSVAPAGGPDTGELFF. The CDR3 DNA reads TGTGCCAGCAGCGTAGCCCCAGCGGGAGGGCCGGACACCGGGGAGCTGTTTTTT.

This rearrangement joins TRBV13 to TRBJ2-7; 14 nucleotides line up with TRBD2. Germline V CDR1 and CDR2: PRHDT, FYEKMQ (reference sequence). Trimming at V came to 3 bases and at J to 2 bases, leaving 0 bases not matched to a gene. The CDR3 consists of 15 residues. DNA for the CDR3: TGTGCCAGCAGCTTGGGACTAGCGGGAGCCTACGAGCAGTACTTC. Encoded protein: CASSLGLAGAYEQYF.

V gene TRBV15 combines with J gene TRBJ1-5; D might be TRBD1 (6 bases). CDR1 LNHNV and CDR2 YYDKDF come from the germline V gene (reference sequence). V shed 4 bases and J shed 5 bases, with 15 bases lying between them. This CDR3 has 15 amino acids. The CDR3 protein is CATSKSQGFDQPQHF. The CDR3 region has the DNA TGTGCCACCAGCAAATCCCAGGGGTTTGATCAGCCCCAGCATTTT.

CDR3 DNA sequence: TGTGCCAGCAACCCCAACGGAGCGGATTCCCCCTACGAGCAGTACTTC. Its translation: CASNPNGADSPYEQYF. The chain links TRBV27 to TRBJ2-7, with a tentative D call TRBD2 (5 bases). The CDR3 sequence is 16 residues long. CDR1 and CDR2 (germline): MNHEY, SMNVEV (reference sequence). Trimming took 7 bases from V and 2 from J, leaving 21 bases between them.

The genes are TRBV5-6 and TRBJ1-4; D remains unclear. The CDR3 extends over 16 amino acids. Germline loops: CDR1 SGHDT, CDR2 YYEEEE. Trimming took 0 bases from V and 7 from J, leaving 16 bases between them. As DNA, the CDR3 is TGTGCCAGCAGCTTGGCCCTGGGTGAGGTCGGTGAAAAACTGTTTTTT. Translation gives CASSLALGEVGEKLFF. The full variable domain, rest sourced from reference TRBV5-6 and TRBJ1-4, is DAGVTQSPTHLIKTRGQQVTLRCSPKSGHDTVSWYQQALGQGPQFIFQYYEEEERQRGNFPDRFSGHQFPNYSSELNVNALLLGDSALYLCASSLALGEVGEKLFFGSGTQLSVL.

This clone was seen more than once but under ten times. The J gene is TRBJ1-5, the V gene TRBV19; D is undetermined. The CDR3 covers 13 residues. Germline V gene lookup returns CDR1 LNHDA and CDR2 SQIVND (reference sequence). V was cut by 6 bases and J by 5 bases, with 11 bases left in between. This chain's CDR3 is CASSLPGYQPQHF. The CDR3 DNA follows: TGTGCCAGTAGCCTTCCCGGGTATCAGCCCCAGCATTTT.

The rearrangement links TRBV19 to TRBJ1-2; 8 bases agree with TRBD1. Looked up from germline, CDR1 is LNHDA and CDR2 is SQIVND (reference sequence). J lost 5 bases, V lost 9 bases, and 5 bases had no gene match. This CDR3 is built from 12 residues. The CDR3 loop is CASMDRVYGYTF. As DNA, the CDR3 is TGTGCCAGCATGGACAGGGTGTATGGCTACACCTTC.

This clone was found a few times. The chain links TRBV7-9 to TRBJ1-2; possible D gene TRBD1, 6 bases. The length of the CDR3 is 16 residues. CDR1 SEHNR and CDR2 FQNEAQ come from the germline V gene (reference sequence). The V and J ends lost 2 bases and 4 bases respectively, with 17 bases between them. The CDR3 nucleotides are TGTGCCAGCAGCTTACTCCAGGGGACCCTAGTCTATGGCTACACCTTC. Translated, it gives CASSLLQGTLVYGYTF.